The entry below gives a single TCR beta chain sequence along with its context. The data derive from a study of shared clonotypes between healthy human individuals. Authors' data handling: Quality scores were absent from the junction-only immunoSEQ sequences, so filtering differed. Here immunoSEQ multiplex PCR was the method, and the copy in TCRdb shows in-frame clones only, minus some. From that table come the V and J calls and clone size; the DNA was used to work out D and trimming. The sample holds roughly 680,000 clones, over 60% seen once. The sample was memory CD4+ T cells sorted from blood. Subset meaning: CD45RA-negative fraction. This clonotype was sampled from a woman in her thirties in good health.

The CDR3 DNA reads as TGTGCCAGCAGCTTGGGGCCTAGCGGGAACAATGAGCAGTTCTTC. Amino acids: CASSLGPSGNNEQFF. The chain is built from TRBV5-8 and TRBJ2-1; TRBD2 agrees at 9 bases. The CDR3 contains 15 residues. The V gene end was trimmed by 0 bases and the J gene end by 5 bases; junction bases not matched to a gene: 3. Germline CDR1 SGHTS, CDR2 YDEGEE.